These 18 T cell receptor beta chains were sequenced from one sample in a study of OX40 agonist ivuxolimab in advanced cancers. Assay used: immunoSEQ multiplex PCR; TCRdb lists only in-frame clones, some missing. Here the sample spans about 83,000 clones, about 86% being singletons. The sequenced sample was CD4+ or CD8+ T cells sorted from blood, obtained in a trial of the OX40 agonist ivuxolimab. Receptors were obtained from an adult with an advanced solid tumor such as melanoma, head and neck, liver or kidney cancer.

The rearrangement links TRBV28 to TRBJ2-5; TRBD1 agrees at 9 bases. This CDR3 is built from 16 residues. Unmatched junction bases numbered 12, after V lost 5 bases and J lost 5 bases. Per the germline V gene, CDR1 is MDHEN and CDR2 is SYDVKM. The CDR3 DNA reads TGTGCCAGCAGTGATATGCGGACAGGGGCAAGCGAGACCCAGTACTTC. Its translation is CASSDMRTGASETQYF.

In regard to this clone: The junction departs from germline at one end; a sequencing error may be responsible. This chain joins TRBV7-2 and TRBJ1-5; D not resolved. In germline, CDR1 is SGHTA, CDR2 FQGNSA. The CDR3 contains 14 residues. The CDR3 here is CASSSLNSNQPQHF. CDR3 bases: TGTGCGAGCAGCTCTTTGAATAGCAATCAGCCCCAGCATTTT.

This CDR3 is CASSPGGRGGEQFF. In nucleotides, the CDR3 is TGTGCCAGCAGCCCAGGAGGGCGGGGGGGTGAGCAGTTCTTC. The V call is TRBV7-3, the J call TRBJ2-1; 9 positions match TRBD2. V shed 5 bases, J shed 9 bases, and the junction held 8 bases outside the gene matches. The length of the CDR3 is 14 residues. Germline loops: CDR1 SGHTA, CDR2 FQGTGA.

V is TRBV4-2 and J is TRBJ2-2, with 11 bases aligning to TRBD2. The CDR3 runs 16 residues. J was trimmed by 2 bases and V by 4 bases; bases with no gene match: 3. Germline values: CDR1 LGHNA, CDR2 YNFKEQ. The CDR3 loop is CASSPGLAANTGELFF. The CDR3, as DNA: TGTGCCAGCAGCCCGGGACTAGCGGCCAACACCGGGGAGCTGTTTTTT.

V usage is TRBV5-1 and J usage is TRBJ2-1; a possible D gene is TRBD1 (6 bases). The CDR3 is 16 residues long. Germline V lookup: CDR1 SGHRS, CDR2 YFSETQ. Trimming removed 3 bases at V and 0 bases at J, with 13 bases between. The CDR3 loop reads CASSSRTETSYNEQFF. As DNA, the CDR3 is TGCGCCAGCAGCTCACGGACAGAAACCTCCTACAATGAGCAGTTCTTC.

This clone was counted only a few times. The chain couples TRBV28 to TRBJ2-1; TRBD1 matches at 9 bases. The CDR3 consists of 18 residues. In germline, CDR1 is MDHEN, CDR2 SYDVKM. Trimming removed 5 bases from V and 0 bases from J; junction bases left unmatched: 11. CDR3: CASSPGTGKKSSYNEQFF. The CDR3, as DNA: TGTGCCAGCAGTCCCGGGACAGGGAAAAAAAGCTCCTACAATGAGCAGTTCTTC.

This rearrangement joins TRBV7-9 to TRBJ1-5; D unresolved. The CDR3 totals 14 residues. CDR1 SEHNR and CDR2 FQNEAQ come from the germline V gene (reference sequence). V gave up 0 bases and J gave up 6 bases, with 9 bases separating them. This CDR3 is CASSLALVGQPQHF. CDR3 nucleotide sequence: TGTGCCAGCAGCTTAGCGCTGGTCGGTCAGCCCCAGCATTTT.

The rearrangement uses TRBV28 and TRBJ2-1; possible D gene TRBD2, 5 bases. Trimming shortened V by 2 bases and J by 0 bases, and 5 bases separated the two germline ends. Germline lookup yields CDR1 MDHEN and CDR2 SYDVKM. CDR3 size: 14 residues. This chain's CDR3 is CASSLGSSYNEQFF. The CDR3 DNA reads TGTGCCAGCAGTTTAGGGAGCTCCTACAATGAGCAGTTCTTC. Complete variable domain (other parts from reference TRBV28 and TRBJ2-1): DVKVTQSSRYLVKRTGEKVFLECVQDMDHENMFWYRQDPGLGLRLIYFSYDVKMKEKGDIPEGYSVSREKKERFSLILESASTNQTSMYLCASSLGSSYNEQFFGPGTRLTVL.

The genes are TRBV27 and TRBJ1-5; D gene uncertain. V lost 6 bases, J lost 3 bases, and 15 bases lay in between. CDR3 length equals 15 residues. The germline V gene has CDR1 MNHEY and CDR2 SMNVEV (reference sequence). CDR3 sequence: CASRAGWGDNQPQHF. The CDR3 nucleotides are TGTGCCAGCAGGGCCGGATGGGGAGACAATCAGCCCCAGCATTTT.

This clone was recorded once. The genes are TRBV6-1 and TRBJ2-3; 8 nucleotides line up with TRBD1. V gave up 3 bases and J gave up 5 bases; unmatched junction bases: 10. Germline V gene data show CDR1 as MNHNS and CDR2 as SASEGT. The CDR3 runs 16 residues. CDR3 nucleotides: TGTGCCAGCAGTGACCGGGGGACAGGCCCCCAAGATACGCAGTATTTT. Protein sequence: CASSDRGTGPQDTQYF.

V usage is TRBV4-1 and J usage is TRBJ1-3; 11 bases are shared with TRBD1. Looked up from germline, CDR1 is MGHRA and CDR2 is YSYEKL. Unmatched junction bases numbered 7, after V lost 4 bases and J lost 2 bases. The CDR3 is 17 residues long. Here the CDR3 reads CASSPRTGGGPGNTIYF. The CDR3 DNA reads TGCGCCAGCAGCCCCCGGACAGGGGGCGGCCCTGGAAACACCATATATTTT.

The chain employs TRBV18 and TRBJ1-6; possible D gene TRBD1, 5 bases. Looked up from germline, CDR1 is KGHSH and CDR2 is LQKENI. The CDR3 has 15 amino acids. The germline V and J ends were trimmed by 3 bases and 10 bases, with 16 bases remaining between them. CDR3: CASSPTGTSESPLHF. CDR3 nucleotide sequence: TGTGCCAGCTCACCCACCGGGACCTCCGAATCACCCCTCCACTTT.

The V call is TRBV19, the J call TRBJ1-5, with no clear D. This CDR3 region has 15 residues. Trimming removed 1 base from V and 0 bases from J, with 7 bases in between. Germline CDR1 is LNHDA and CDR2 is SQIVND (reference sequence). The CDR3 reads CASSIVLYSNQPQHF. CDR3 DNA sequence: TGTGCCAGTAGTATAGTCCTTTATAGCAATCAGCCCCAGCATTTT.

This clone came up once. This CDR3 reads CAISVEGPSNQPQHF. As DNA, the CDR3 is TGTGCCATCAGTGTGGAGGGCCCTAGCAATCAGCCCCAGCATTTT. This chain uses TRBV10-3 with TRBJ1-5; D is ambiguous. The germline V gene has CDR1 ENHRY and CDR2 SYGVKD. Trimming took off 4 bases at V and 0 bases at J, with 10 bases between the two ends. This CDR3 contains 15 residues.

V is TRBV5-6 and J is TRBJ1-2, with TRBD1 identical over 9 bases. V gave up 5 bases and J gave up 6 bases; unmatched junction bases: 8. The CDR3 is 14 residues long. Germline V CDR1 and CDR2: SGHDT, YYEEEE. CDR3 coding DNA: TGTGCCAGCAGACTTGGACAGGGGACCGATGGCTACACCTTC. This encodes CASRLGQGTDGYTF.

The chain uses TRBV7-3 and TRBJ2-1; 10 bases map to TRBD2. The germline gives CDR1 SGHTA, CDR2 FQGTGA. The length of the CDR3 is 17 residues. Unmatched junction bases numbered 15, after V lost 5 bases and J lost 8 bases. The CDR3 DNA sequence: TGTGCCAGCAGCCTACGAGGGTCTAGCGGGGGAAAGTATGAGCAGTTCTTC. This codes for CASSLRGSSGGKYEQFF.

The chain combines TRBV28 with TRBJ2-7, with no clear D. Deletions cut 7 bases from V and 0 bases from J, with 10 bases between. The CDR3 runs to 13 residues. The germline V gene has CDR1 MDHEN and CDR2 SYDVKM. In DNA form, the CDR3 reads TGTGCCAGCATCAGTCCCCTCTCCTACGAGCAGTACTTC. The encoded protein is CASISPLSYEQYF.

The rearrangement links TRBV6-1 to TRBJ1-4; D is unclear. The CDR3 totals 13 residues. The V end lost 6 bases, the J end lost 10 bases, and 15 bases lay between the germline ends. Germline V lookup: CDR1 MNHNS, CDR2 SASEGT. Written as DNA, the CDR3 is TGTGCCAGCAGCCAGGATCCTTTGGGAAAACTGTTTTTT. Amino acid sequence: CASSQDPLGKLFF.